Given below is one T cell receptor beta chain in context. Its antigen is currently unknown. The germline V gene has CDR1 MGHDK and CDR2 SYGVNS. This CDR3 region has 13 residues. V lost 2 bases to trimming and J lost 2 bases, with 6 bases between them. The data belong to a study of response to subunit inactivated influenza vaccine. Overall study results and limits: Authors suggested each seasonal influenza vaccination recruits few new T cells.

In TCRdb, the RT-PCR reads were re-called with MiXCR into one record per CDR3 protein. Here the sample spans approximately 730,000 distinct CDR3 sequences, 11% to 15% being singletons. Sequencing was performed on PBMCs from blood, taken 14 to 15 days before vaccination. This sequence was found in a man in his forties or fifties who received an inactivated influenza vaccine. The chain uses TRBV25-1 and TRBJ2-5; no definite D call. In DNA, the CDR3 is TGTGCCAGCAGTGAAGGTTCTCAAGAGACCCAGTACTTC. Protein product: CASSEGSQETQYF.